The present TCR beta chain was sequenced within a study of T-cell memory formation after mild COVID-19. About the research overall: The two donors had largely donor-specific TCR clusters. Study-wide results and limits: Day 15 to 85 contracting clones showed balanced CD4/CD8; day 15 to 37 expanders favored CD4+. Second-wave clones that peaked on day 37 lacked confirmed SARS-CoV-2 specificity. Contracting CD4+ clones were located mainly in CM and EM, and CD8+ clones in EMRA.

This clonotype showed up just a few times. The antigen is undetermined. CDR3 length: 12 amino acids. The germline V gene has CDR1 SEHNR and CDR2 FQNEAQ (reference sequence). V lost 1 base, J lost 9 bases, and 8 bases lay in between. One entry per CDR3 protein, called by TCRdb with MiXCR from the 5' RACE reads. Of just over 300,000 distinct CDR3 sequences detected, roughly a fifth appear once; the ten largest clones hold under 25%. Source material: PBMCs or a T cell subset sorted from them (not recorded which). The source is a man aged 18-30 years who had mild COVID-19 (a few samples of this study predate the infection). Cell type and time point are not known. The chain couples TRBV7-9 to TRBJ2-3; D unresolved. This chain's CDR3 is CASSLVALTQYF. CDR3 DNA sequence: TGTGCCAGCAGCTTAGTGGCATTAACGCAGTATTTT.